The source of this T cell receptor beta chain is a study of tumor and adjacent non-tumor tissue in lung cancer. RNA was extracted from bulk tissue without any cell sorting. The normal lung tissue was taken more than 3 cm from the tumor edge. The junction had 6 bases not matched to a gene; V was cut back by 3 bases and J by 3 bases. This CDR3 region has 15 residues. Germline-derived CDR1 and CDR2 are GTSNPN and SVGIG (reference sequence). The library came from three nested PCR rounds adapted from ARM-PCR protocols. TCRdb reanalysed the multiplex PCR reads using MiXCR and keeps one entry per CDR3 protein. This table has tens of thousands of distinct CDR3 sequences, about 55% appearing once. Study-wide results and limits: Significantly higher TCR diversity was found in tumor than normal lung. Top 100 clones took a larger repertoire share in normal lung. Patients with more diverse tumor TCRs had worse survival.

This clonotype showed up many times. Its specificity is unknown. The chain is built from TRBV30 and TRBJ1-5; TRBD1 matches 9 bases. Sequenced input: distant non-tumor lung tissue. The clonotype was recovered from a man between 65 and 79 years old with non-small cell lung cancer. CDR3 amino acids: CAWSGQGKNNQPQHF. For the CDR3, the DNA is TGTGCCTGGAGCGGACAGGGGAAGAACAATCAGCCCCAGCATTTT.